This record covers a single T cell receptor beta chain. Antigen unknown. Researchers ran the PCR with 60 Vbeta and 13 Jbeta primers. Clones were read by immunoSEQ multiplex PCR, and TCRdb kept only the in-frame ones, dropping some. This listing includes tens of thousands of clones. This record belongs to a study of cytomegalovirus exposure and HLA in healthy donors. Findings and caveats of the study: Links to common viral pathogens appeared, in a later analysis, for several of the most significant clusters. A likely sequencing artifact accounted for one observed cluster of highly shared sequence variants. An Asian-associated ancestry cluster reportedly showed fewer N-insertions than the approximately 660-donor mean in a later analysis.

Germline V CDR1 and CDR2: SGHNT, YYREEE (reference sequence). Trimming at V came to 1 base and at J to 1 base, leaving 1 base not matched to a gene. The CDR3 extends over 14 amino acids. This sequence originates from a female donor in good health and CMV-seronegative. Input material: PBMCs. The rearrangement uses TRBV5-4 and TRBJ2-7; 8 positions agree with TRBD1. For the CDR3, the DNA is TGTGCCAGCAGCTTGCGACAGGGGTCCTACGAGCAGTACTTC. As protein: CASSLRQGSYEQYF.